This TCR beta chain was sequenced during a study of cytomegalovirus exposure and HLA in healthy donors. Study-level results: Presence/absence analysis assumed near-uniform sequencing depth across donors. Accurate prediction of HLA-A and HLA-B alleles (for most subjects) was reportedly achieved from TCR beta sequences. For most TCR beta V segments, an earlier analysis put the productive rate at about 90% or about 30% of the time.

PCR was performed using 60 Vbeta and 13 Jbeta primers. Some clones are missing from TCRdb's copy, which holds only in-frame ones; the method was immunoSEQ multiplex PCR. The table records around 120,000 clones, roughly 80% of them present only once. A note on this clone: What it recognizes is unknown.

Trimming removed 1 base at V and 4 bases at J, with 11 bases between. CDR3 length: 14 amino acids. The germline CDR1 and CDR2 sequences are SQVTM and ANQGSEA. The sequence came from a woman in her 40s in good health and CMV-seropositive. Sequences were obtained from PBMCs. The V call is TRBV29-1, the J call TRBJ2-1; D is perhaps TRBD2 (6 bases). In nucleotides, the CDR3 is TGCAGCGTTGAAGGGGTAGCGGCATACAATGAGCAGTTCTTC. Encoded protein: CSVEGVAAYNEQFF.